This T cell receptor beta chain is drawn from a study of blood T cell repertoires in COVID-19. Germline lookup yields CDR1 MNHEY and CDR2 SVGAGI. Trimming pared 7 bases from V and 0 bases from J, leaving 7 bases between. The CDR3 is 13 amino acids. Libraries were prepared by immunoSEQ multiplex PCR; TCRdb keeps only in-frame clonotypes and omits some of them. The sample lists under 250,000 clones, roughly four fifths seen once, with 2.5% to 3% in the top ten. This TCR was sampled from a woman aged 40 to 50 with active or convalescent COVID-19. The sample consisted of peripheral blood. The chain is built from TRBV6-5 and TRBJ1-5; D remains unclear. Here the CDR3 reads CASKLYSNQPQHF. CDR3 nucleotide sequence: TGTGCCAGCAAACTCTATAGCAATCAGCCCCAGCATTTT.